A selection of T cell receptor beta chains follows, all from one sample in a study of OX40 agonist ivuxolimab in advanced cancers. TCRdb's copy holds only in-frame clones and misses some; the assay was immunoSEQ multiplex PCR. This table has about 80,000 clones, around 82% appearing once. Sequenced here: CD4+ or CD8+ T cells sorted from blood, sampled in a trial of the OX40 agonist ivuxolimab. All receptors derive from an adult with an advanced solid tumor such as melanoma, head and neck, liver or kidney cancer. The CDR3 runs from the conserved cysteine through the conserved F or W. Fields, in order: D gene, V gene, J gene, clone size, CDR3 DNA, CDR3 protein. A D gene is named only where the DNA matches it firmly. Clone size is given for some rows only: seen once, a few or many times, or a class if the clone is expanded.

d_gene: -
v_gene: TRBV11-2
j_gene: TRBJ2-5
abundance: -
CDR3nt: TGTGCCAGCAGCTTGAGGAAGGAGAGGGAGACCCAGTACTTC
CDR3aa: CASSLRKERETQYF

d_gene: -
v_gene: TRBV21-1
j_gene: TRBJ1-2
abundance: -
CDR3nt: TGTGCCAGCAGCAAACCTGTCGGCTATGGCTACACCTTC
CDR3aa: CASSKPVGYGYTF

d_gene: -
v_gene: TRBV6-5
j_gene: TRBJ2-7
abundance: -
CDR3nt: TGTGCCAGCAGTTACTCGGGACATGGCCCCTACGAGCAGTACTTC
CDR3aa: CASSYSGHGPYEQYF

d_gene: -
v_gene: TRBV18
j_gene: TRBJ2-3
abundance: -
CDR3nt: TGTGCCAGCTCACCACAGGGGCCGTTTAGCACAGATACGCAGTATTTT
CDR3aa: CASSPQGPFSTDTQYF

d_gene: TRBD2
v_gene: TRBV5-8
j_gene: TRBJ2-5
abundance: -
CDR3nt: TGTGCCAGCAGCTTGGCTGGCACTAGCGGGGGCCAAGAGACCCAGTACTTC
CDR3aa: CASSLAGTSGGQETQYF

d_gene: -
v_gene: TRBV7-9
j_gene: TRBJ2-5
abundance: -
CDR3nt: TGTGCCAGCAGCTTAGCGAAGGAGACCCAGTACTTC
CDR3aa: CASSLAKETQYF

d_gene: TRBD2
v_gene: TRBV19
j_gene: TRBJ2-3
abundance: few
CDR3nt: TGTGCCAGTAGTATCGGTCTAGCGGGAGGCTCAGATACGCAGTATTTT
CDR3aa: CASSIGLAGGSDTQYF

d_gene: -
v_gene: TRBV2
j_gene: TRBJ1-5
abundance: few
CDR3nt: TGTGCCAGCAGTGAGCAGGGGCACGATCAGCCCCAGCATTTT
CDR3aa: CASSEQGHDQPQHF

d_gene: -
v_gene: TRBV5-4
j_gene: TRBJ1-2
abundance: -
CDR3nt: TGTGCCAGCAGCTTGGGGGGCAGGAGTTCCCCTAACTATGGCTACACCTTC
CDR3aa: CASSLGGRSSPNYGYTF

d_gene: -
v_gene: TRBV6-5
j_gene: TRBJ2-3
abundance: -
CDR3nt: TGTGCCAGCAGTTCTCCAGGGGGGCGCGAGCCAGATACGCAGTATTTT
CDR3aa: CASSSPGGREPDTQYF

d_gene: -
v_gene: TRBV28
j_gene: TRBJ1-3
abundance: -
CDR3nt: TGTGCCAGCACCCGGGGAGGGGCCCCTTCTGGAAACACCATATATTTT
CDR3aa: CASTRGGAPSGNTIYF

d_gene: -
v_gene: TRBV25-1
j_gene: TRBJ1-2
abundance: -
CDR3nt: TGTGCCAGCAGCTATAGGGGCTACACCTTC
CDR3aa: CASSYRGYTF

d_gene: TRBD1
v_gene: TRBV7-9
j_gene: TRBJ1-1
abundance: -
CDR3nt: TGTGCCAGCAGCTTAGGAGGGACAGGGGACACTGAAGCTTTCTTT
CDR3aa: CASSLGGTGDTEAFF

d_gene: -
v_gene: TRBV27
j_gene: TRBJ1-5
abundance: -
CDR3nt: TGTGCCAGCAGTTCCCTTTGGGATCAGCCCCAGCATTTT
CDR3aa: CASSSLWDQPQHF

d_gene: -
v_gene: TRBV5-4
j_gene: TRBJ2-6
abundance: -
CDR3nt: TGTGCCAGCAGCCCTCGGTCCAGGGGCTCTGGGGCCAACGTCCTGACTTTC
CDR3aa: CASSPRSRGSGANVLTF

d_gene: -
v_gene: TRBV7-9
j_gene: TRBJ2-7
abundance: -
CDR3nt: TGTGCCAGCAGCACCGGGTTCCTCGGGCTCGAGCAGTACTTC
CDR3aa: CASSTGFLGLEQYF

d_gene: -
v_gene: TRBV7-3
j_gene: TRBJ2-3
abundance: few
CDR3nt: TGTGCCAGCAGCTTAGGGTTGTCTGGCGATACGCAGTATTTT
CDR3aa: CASSLGLSGDTQYF

d_gene: -
v_gene: TRBV7-9
j_gene: TRBJ2-5
abundance: -
CDR3nt: TGTGCCAGCAGCCCTAGAGCCTACGGGGCCCAAGAGACCCAGTACTTC
CDR3aa: CASSPRAYGAQETQYF

d_gene: -
v_gene: TRBV2
j_gene: TRBJ2-5
abundance: -
CDR3nt: TGTGCCAGCAGGGGGGCCGAGACCCAGTACTTC
CDR3aa: CASRGAETQYF

d_gene: TRBD2
v_gene: TRBV6-6
j_gene: TRBJ2-5
abundance: -
CDR3nt: TGTGCCAGTACTAGCGGGGGTTTGACGGAGACCCAGTACTTC
CDR3aa: CASTSGGLTETQYF

d_gene: TRBD2
v_gene: TRBV5-4
j_gene: TRBJ2-2
abundance: -
CDR3nt: TGTGCCAGCAGCTTGGGGGGTAGCGGGAGAATCGGGGAGCTGTTTTTT
CDR3aa: CASSLGGSGRIGELFF

d_gene: -
v_gene: TRBV20-1
j_gene: TRBJ2-5
abundance: -
CDR3nt: TGCAGTGCTAGCGGGGAAGAGACCCAGTACTTC
CDR3aa: CSASGEETQYF

d_gene: -
v_gene: TRBV30
j_gene: TRBJ1-4
abundance: -
CDR3nt: TGTGCCTGGAGTCCTGGGACTTCGGGGAATGAAAAACTGTTTTTT
CDR3aa: CAWSPGTSGNEKLFF

d_gene: -
v_gene: TRBV2
j_gene: TRBJ2-5
abundance: -
CDR3nt: TGTGCCAGTGGCCAGGGGGCTAGCGGGACAACGGGGACCCAGTACTTC
CDR3aa: CASGQGASGTTGTQYF

d_gene: TRBD2
v_gene: TRBV4-3
j_gene: TRBJ2-7
abundance: -
CDR3nt: TGCGCCAGCAGCCAAGGGACTAGCGGGCTCTCCTACGAGCAGTACTTC
CDR3aa: CASSQGTSGLSYEQYF

d_gene: -
v_gene: TRBV27
j_gene: TRBJ2-5
abundance: -
CDR3nt: TGTGCCAGCAGTACAAGACCAGGCTTCCTCCAGACCCAGTACTTC
CDR3aa: CASSTRPGFLQTQYF

d_gene: -
v_gene: TRBV5-1
j_gene: TRBJ1-1
abundance: -
CDR3nt: TGCGCCAGCACCCCTCGAGGGGGGAACACTGAAGCTTTCTTT
CDR3aa: CASTPRGGNTEAFF

d_gene: -
v_gene: TRBV18
j_gene: TRBJ2-5
abundance: few
CDR3nt: TGTGCCAGCTCACCACAGGGGGGCGAGGAGACCCAGTACTTC
CDR3aa: CASSPQGGEETQYF

d_gene: TRBD1
v_gene: TRBV6-5
j_gene: TRBJ2-5
abundance: -
CDR3nt: TGTGCCAGCAGTTACACCGGACAGGGTGGCGAGACCCAGTACTTC
CDR3aa: CASSYTGQGGETQYF

d_gene: -
v_gene: TRBV30
j_gene: TRBJ2-1
abundance: few
CDR3nt: TGTGCCTGGAGTGTAAACGGGTTTCGGGGTGAGCAGTTCTTC
CDR3aa: CAWSVNGFRGEQFF

d_gene: TRBD2
v_gene: TRBV9
j_gene: TRBJ2-3
abundance: -
CDR3nt: TGTGCCAGCAGCGTGACTAGCGGGCAGGATACGCAGTATTTT
CDR3aa: CASSVTSGQDTQYF

d_gene: -
v_gene: TRBV6-5
j_gene: TRBJ2-7
abundance: -
CDR3nt: TGTGCCAGCAGTTACTCGGGGCAGGGCCGCGAGCAGTACTTC
CDR3aa: CASSYSGQGREQYF

d_gene: -
v_gene: TRBV6-5
j_gene: TRBJ2-3
abundance: once
CDR3nt: TGTGCCAGCAGTTACTGGGGACATCAGACAGATACGCAGTATTTT
CDR3aa: CASSYWGHQTDTQYF

d_gene: -
v_gene: TRBV19
j_gene: TRBJ2-7
abundance: -
CDR3nt: TGTGCCAGTATGGAGGGCAGCGGACCTTCCTACGAGCAGTACTTC
CDR3aa: CASMEGSGPSYEQYF

d_gene: -
v_gene: TRBV30
j_gene: TRBJ1-5
abundance: -
CDR3nt: TGTGCCTGGAGTGTAGGGAGGGGGACTACAAGCAATCAGCCCCAGCATTTT
CDR3aa: CAWSVGRGTTSNQPQHF

d_gene: TRBD2
v_gene: TRBV7-9
j_gene: TRBJ2-3
abundance: -
CDR3nt: TGTGCCAGCAGCACTAGCGGGGGTGGCACAGATACGCAGTATTTT
CDR3aa: CASSTSGGGTDTQYF

d_gene: -
v_gene: TRBV25-1
j_gene: TRBJ1-2
abundance: -
CDR3nt: TGTGCCAGCAGTGAAGGGTGGATTCGGGATGGCTACACCTTC
CDR3aa: CASSEGWIRDGYTF